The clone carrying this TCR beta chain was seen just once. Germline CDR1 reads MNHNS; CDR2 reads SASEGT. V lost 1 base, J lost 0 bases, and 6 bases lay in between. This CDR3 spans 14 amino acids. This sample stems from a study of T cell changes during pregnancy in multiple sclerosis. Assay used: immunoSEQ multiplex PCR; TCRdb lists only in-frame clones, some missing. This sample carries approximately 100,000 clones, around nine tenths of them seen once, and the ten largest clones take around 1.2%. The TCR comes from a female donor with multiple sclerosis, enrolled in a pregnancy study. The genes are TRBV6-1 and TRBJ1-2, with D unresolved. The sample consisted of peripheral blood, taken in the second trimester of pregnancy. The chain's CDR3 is CASSEGGANYGYTF. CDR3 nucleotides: TGTGCCAGCAGTGAAGGCGGGGCTAACTATGGCTACACCTTC.